This TCR beta chain came from a study of PD-1 blockade in classical Hodgkin lymphoma. Trimming left V 2 bases short and J 3 bases short, with 7 bases between. Germline V gene lookup returns CDR1 SGHTA and CDR2 FQGNSA. The CDR3 is 13 residues long. Generated by immunoSEQ multiplex PCR, the TCRdb table keeps only in-frame clones and is missing some. The data show around 23,000 clones, about 88% seen once. The time point: newly diagnosed, previously untreated cHL patient sample. Magnetic negative selection purified CD4+ T cells from thawed PBMCs. What was sequenced was CD4+ T cells from blood. The gene calls are TRBV7-2 and TRBJ1-2, with D perhaps TRBD1 (5 bases). The receptor comes from a human donor with classical Hodgkin lymphoma. The DNA of the CDR3 is TGTGCCAGCAGCTTATTAGGGGACTATGGCTACACCTTC. Its translation: CASSLLGDYGYTF.